This T cell receptor beta chain was captured by sequencing in a study of vaccination and CD4 T cells after COVID-19. Study as a whole: Participants were vaccinated with two doses, given as either BNT162b2 or mRNA-1273 vaccine. The stimulus for the cells was overlapping spike peptides derived from SARS-CoV-2, HCoV-NL63, HCoV-OC43 and HCoV-229E.

Specified treatment: approximately 11-day PBMC culture with coronavirus spike peptide pools or control peptides (ViraFEST assay). CD4+ T cells of the unexposed donor were collected before the COVID-19 pandemic (2011-2018). ViraFEST stimulated the growth of antigen-specific T cells using peptide pools and subsequently profiled their TCRs by sequencing. Comment on this clonotype: The antigen remains unidentified.

CD4+ T cells that had been cultured provided DNA sequenced with the Oncomine TCR Beta short-read assay. A single record per CDR3 protein comes from TCRdb applying MiXCR to the PCR reads. The data show several thousand distinct CDR3 sequences, approximately 35% seen once. The CDR3 has 13 residues. Germline CDR1 MNHNS, CDR2 SASEGT. The V end was cut by 5 bases, the J end by 8 bases, with 15 bases between. The TCR originated in a human donor in good health. The chain recombines TRBV6-1 with TRBJ1-2; D remains unclear. The sample was CD4+ T cells from blood, cultured in vitro. The CDR3 protein is CASSPRAAGGYTF. The CDR3 DNA reads as TGTGCCAGCAGTCCCCGGGCAGCGGGCGGCTACACCTTC.